The T cell receptor (beta chain) described here comes from a study of CD8 T cells in Susac syndrome. Overall study results and limits: Across the total CD8+ repertoires, around 15 Susac-specific public clones were detected, and across the CD8+ TEMRA repertoires, roughly five such clones were detected.

RNA, at about 0.5 to 1 ug, was reverse transcribed with random hexamers. Each CDR3 protein gets one entry after TCRdb re-called the immunoSEQ multiplex PCR reads with MiXCR. The table records about 24,000 distinct CDR3 sequences, over 85% of them present only once. Remarks on this clonotype: Its antigen is unidentified.

The source of this sequence is a human donor with Susac syndrome. The specimen was CD8+ T cells from PBMCs.

For the CDR3, the DNA is TGTGCCAGCAGCTTAGTTCTTGGGGTCCAAGAGACCCAGTACTTC. This encodes CASSLVLGVQETQYF. The chain has TRBV7-8 and TRBJ2-5; no reliable D call. This CDR3 is built from 15 residues. Trimming removed 1 base at V and 1 base at J, with 10 bases between. The germline gives CDR1 SGHVS, CDR2 FQNEAQ. The full variable domain, in which reference TRBV7-8 and TRBJ2-5 provide the parts outside the CDR3, is GAGVSQSPRYKVAKRGQDVALRCDPISGHVSLFWYQQALGQGPEFLTYFQNEAQLDKSGLPSDRFFAERPEGSVSTLKIQRTQQEDSAVYLCASSLVLGVQETQYFGPGTRLLVL.